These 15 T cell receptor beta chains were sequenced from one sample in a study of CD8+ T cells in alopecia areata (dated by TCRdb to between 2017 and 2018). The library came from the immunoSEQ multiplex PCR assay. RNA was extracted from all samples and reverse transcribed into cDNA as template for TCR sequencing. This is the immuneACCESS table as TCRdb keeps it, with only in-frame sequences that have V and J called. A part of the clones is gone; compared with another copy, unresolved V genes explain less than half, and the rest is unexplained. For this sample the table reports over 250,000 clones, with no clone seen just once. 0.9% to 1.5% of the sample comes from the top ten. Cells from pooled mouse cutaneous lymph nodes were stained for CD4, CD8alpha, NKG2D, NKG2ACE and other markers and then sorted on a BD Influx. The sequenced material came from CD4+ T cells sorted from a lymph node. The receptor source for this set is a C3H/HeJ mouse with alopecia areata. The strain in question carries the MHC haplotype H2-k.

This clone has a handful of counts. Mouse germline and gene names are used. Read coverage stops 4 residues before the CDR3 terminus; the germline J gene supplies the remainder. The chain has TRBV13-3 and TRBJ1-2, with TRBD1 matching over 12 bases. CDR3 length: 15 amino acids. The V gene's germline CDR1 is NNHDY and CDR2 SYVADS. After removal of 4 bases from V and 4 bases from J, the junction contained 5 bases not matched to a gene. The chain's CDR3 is CASSPGQGARSDYTF. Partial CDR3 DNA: TGTGCCAGCAGTCCGGGACAGGGGGCCCGCTCC.

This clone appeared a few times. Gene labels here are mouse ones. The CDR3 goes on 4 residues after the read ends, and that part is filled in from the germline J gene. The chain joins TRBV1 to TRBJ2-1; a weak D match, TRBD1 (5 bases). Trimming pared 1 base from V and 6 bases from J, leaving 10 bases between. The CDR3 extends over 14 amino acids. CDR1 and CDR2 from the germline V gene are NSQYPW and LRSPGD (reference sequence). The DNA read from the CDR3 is TGCACCTGCAGTGCAGCGCAGGGAGGTGCT. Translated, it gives CTCSAAQGGA. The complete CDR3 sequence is CTCSAAQGGAEQFF. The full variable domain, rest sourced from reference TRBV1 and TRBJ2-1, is VTLLEQNPRWRLVPRGQAVNLRCILKNSQYPWMSWYQQDLQKQLQWLFTLRSPGDKEVKSLPGADYLATRVTDTELRLQVANMSQGRTLYCTCSAAQGGAEQFFGPGTRLTVL.

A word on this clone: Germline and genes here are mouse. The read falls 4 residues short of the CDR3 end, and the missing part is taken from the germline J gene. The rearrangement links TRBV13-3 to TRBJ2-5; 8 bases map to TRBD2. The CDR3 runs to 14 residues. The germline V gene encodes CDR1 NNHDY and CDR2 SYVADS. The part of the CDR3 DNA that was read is TGTGCCAGCAGTGATGTCTGGGGGGAAGAC. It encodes CASSDVWGED. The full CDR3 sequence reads CASSDVWGEDTQYF.

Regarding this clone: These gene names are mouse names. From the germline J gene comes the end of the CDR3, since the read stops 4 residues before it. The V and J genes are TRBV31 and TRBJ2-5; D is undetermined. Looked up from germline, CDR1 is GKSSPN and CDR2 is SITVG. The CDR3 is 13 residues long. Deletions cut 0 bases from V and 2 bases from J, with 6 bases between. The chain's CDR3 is CAWSLNTQDTQYF. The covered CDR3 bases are TGTGCCTGGAGTCTAAACACCCAAGAC.

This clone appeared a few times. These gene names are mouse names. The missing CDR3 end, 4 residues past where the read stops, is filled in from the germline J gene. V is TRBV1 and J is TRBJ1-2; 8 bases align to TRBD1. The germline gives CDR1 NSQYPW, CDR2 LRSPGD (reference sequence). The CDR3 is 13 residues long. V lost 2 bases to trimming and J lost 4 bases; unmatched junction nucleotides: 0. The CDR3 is CTCSAQGASDYTF. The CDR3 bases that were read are TGCACCTGCAGTGCACAGGGGGCCTCC. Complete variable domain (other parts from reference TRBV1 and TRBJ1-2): VTLLEQNPRWRLVPRGQAVNLRCILKNSQYPWMSWYQQDLQKQLQWLFTLRSPGDKEVKSLPGADYLATRVTDTELRLQVANMSQGRTLYCTCSAQGASDYTFGSGTRLLVI.

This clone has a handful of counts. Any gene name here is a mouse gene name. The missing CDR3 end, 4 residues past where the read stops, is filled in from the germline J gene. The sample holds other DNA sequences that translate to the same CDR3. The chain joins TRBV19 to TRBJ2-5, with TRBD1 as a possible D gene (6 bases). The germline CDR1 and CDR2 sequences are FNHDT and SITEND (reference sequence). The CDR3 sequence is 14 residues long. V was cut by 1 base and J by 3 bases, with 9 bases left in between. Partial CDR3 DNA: TGTGCCAGCAGTATACGGGACAAACAAGAC. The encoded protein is CASSIRDKQD. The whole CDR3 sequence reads CASSIRDKQDTQYF.

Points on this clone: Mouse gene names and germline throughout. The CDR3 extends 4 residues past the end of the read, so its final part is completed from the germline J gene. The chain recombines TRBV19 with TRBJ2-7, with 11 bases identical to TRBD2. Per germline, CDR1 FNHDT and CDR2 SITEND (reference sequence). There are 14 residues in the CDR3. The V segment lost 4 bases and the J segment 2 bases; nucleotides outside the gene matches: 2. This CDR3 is CASSLDWGAYEQYF. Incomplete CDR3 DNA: TGTGCCAGCAGTCTGGACTGGGGGGCCTAT. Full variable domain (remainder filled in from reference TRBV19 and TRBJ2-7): GGIITQTPKFLIGQEGQKLTLKCQQNFNHDTMYWYRQDSGKGLRLIYYSITENDLQKGDLSEGYDASREKKSSFSLTVTSAQKNEMAVFLCASSLDWGAYEQYFGPGTRLTVL.

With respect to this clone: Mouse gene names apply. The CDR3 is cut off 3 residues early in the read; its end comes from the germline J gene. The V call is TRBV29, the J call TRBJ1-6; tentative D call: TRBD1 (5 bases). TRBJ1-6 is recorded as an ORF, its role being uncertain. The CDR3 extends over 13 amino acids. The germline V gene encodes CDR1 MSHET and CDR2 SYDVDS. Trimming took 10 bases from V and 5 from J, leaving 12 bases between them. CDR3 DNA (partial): TGTGCTACTCCAGGGAGGGATAATTCGCCC. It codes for CATPGRDNSP. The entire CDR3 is CATPGRDNSPLYF.

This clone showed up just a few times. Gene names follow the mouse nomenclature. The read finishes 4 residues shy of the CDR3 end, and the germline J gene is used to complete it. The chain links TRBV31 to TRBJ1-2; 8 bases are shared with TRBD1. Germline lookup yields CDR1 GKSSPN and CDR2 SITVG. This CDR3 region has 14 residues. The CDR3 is CAWSVQGAKSDYTF. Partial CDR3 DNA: TGTGCCTGGAGTGTCCAGGGGGCTAAATCC.

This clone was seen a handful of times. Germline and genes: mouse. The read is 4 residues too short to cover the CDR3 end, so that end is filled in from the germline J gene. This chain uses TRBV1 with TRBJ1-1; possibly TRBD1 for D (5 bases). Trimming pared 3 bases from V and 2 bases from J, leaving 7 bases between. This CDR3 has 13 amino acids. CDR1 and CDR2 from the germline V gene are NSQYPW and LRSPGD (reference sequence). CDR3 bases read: TGCACCTGCAGTGCCGGACACAACACA. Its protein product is CTCSAGHNT. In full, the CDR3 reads CTCSAGHNTEVFF. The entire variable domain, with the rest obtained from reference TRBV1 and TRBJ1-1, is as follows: VTLLEQNPRWRLVPRGQAVNLRCILKNSQYPWMSWYQQDLQKQLQWLFTLRSPGDKEVKSLPGADYLATRVTDTELRLQVANMSQGRTLYCTCSAGHNTEVFFGKGTRLTVV.

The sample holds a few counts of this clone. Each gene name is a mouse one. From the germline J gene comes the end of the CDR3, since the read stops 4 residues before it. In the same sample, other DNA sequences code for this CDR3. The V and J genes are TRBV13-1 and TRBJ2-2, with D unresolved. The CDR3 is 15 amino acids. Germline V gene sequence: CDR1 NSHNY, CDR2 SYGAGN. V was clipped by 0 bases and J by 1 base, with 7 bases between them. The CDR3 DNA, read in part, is TGTGCCAGCAGTGATGCGCCAGGAAACACCGGG. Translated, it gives CASSDAPGNTG. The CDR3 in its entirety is CASSDAPGNTGQLYF.

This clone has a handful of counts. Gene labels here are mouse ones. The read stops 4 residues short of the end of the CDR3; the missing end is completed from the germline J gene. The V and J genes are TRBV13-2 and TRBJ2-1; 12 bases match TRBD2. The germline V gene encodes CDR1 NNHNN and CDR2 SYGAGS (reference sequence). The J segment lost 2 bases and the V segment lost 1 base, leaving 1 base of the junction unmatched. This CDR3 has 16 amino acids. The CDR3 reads CASGDRDWGDYAEQFF. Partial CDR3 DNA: TGTGCCAGCGGTGATAGGGACTGGGGGGACTATGCT.

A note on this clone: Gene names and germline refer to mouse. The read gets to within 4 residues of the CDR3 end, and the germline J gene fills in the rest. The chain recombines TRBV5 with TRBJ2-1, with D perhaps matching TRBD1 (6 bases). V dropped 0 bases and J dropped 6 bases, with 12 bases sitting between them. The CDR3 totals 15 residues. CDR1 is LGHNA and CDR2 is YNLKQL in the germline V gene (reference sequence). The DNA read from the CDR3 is TGTGCCAGCAGCCAAGATACCAGGGGAGGTGCT. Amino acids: CASSQDTRGGA. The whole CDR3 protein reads CASSQDTRGGAEQFF.

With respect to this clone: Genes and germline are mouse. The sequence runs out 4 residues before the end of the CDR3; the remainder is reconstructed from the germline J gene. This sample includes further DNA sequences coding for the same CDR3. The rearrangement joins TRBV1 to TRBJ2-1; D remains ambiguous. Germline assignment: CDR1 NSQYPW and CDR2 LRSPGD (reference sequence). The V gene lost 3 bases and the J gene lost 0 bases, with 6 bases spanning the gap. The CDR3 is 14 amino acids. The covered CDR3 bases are TGCACCTGCAGTGCTCCAGATAACTATGCT. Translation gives CTCSAPDNYA. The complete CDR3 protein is CTCSAPDNYAEQFF.

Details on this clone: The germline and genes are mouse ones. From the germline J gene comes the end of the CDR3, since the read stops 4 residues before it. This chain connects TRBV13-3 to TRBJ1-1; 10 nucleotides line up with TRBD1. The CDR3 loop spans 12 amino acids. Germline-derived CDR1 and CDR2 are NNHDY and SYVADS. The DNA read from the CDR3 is TGTGCCAGCAGTGGGGACAGGGGA. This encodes CASSGDRG. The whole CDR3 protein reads CASSGDRGEVFF.